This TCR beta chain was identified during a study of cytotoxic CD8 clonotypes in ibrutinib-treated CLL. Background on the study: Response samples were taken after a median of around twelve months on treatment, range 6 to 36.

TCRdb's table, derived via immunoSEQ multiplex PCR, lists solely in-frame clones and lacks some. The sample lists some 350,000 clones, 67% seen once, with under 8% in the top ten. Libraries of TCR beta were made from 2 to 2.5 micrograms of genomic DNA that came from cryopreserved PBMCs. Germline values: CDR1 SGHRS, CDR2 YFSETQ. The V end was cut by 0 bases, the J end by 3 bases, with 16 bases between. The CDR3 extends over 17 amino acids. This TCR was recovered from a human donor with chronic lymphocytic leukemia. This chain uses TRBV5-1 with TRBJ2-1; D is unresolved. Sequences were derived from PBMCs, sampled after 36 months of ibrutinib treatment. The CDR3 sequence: CASSLGARLRFYNEQFF. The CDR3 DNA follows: TGCGCCAGCAGCTTGGGGGCCAGGCTCAGGTTCTACAATGAGCAGTTCTTC.